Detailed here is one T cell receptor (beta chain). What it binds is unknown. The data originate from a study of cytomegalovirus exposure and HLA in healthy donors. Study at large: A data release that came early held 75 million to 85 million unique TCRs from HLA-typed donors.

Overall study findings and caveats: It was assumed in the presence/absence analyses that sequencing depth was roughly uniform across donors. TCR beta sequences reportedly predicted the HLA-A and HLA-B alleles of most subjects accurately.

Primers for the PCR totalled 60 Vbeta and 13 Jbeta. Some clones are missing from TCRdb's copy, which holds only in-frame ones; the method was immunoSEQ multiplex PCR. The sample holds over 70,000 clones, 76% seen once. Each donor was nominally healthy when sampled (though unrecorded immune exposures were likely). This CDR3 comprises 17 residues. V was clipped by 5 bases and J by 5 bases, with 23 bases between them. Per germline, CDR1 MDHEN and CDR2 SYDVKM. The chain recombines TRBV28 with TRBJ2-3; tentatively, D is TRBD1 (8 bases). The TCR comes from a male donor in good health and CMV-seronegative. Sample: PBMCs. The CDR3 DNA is TGTGCCAGCAGTGACGCTAGCGGACAGGGTATCTTAGATACGCAGTATTTT. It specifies CASSDASGQGILDTQYF. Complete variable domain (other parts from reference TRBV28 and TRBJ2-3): DVKVTQSSRYLVKRTGEKVFLECVQDMDHENMFWYRQDPGLGLRLIYFSYDVKMKEKGDIPEGYSVSREKKERFSLILESASTNQTSMYLCASSDASGQGILDTQYFGPGTRLTVL.